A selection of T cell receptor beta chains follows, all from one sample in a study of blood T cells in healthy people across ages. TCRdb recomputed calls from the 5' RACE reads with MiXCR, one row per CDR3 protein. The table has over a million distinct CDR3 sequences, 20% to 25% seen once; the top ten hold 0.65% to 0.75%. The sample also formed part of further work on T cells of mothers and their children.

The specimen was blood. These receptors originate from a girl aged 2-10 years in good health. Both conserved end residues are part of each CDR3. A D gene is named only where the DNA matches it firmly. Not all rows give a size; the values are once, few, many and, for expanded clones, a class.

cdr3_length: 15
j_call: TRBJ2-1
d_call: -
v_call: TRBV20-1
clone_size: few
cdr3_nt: TGCAGTGCTAGGGCGGGCCTGAGCTCCTACAATGAGCAGTTCTTC
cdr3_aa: CSARAGLSSYNEQFF

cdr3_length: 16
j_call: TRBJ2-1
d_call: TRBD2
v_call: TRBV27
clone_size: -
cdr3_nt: TGTGCCAGCAGTTTGACAGCGGGGGGGTTTTTCAATGAGCAGTTCTTC
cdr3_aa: CASSLTAGGFFNEQFF

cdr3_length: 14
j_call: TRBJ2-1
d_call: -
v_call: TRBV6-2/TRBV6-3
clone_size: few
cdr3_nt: TGTGCCAGCTCCGGGGGTATGGTTCTTTATGAGCAGTTCTTC
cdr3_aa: CASSGGMVLYEQFF

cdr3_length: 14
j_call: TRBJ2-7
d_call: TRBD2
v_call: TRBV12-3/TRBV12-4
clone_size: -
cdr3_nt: TGTGCCAGCAGTTTTTGGGGACTAAAGCGCGAGCAGTACTTC
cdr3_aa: CASSFWGLKREQYF

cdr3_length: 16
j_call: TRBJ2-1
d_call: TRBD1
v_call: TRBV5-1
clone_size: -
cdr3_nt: TGCGCCAGCAGCTTGACGTACAGGGGGGTCAGCAATGAGCAGTTCTTC
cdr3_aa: CASSLTYRGVSNEQFF

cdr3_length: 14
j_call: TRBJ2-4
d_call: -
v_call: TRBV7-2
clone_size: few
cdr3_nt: TGTGCCAGCAGCTCCCCCCTGGCCTGGAGCATTCAGTACTTC
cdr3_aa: CASSSPLAWSIQYF

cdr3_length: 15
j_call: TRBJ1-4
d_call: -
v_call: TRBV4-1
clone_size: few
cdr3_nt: TGCGCCAGCAGCCAAACGGACAGTGATAATGAAAAACTGTTTTTT
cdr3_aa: CASSQTDSDNEKLFF

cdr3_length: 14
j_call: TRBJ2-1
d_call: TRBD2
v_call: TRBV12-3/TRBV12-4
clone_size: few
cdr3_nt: TGTGCCAGCAGCTCGAGCGGGGGGGCCAATGAGCAGTTCTTC
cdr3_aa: CASSSSGGANEQFF

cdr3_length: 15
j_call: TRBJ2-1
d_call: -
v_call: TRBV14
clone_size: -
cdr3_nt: TGTGCCAACAGCCAAGTTCCTGATTCCTACAATGAGCAGTTCTTC
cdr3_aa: CANSQVPDSYNEQFF

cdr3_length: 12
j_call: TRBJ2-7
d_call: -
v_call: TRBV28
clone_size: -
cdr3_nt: TGTGCCAGCAGTTTAATTTGGGGCGAGCAGTACTTC
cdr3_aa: CASSLIWGEQYF

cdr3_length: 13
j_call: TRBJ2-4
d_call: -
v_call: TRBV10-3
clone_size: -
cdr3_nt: TGTGCCATCAAAGAAGGGGAAAAAAACATTCAGTACTTC
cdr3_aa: CAIKEGEKNIQYF

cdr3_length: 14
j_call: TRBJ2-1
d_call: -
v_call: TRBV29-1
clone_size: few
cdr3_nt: TGCAGCGCCTATGCCGGTAGCTCCTACAATGAGCAGTTCTTC
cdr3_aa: CSAYAGSSYNEQFF

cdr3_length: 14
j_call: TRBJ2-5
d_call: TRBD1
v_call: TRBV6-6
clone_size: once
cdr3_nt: TGTGCCAGCAGTTCTTGGACAGGGGAGAGGACCCGGTACTTC
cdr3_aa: CASSSWTGERTRYF

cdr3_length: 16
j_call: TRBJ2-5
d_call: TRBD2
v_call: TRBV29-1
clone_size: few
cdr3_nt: TGCAGCGTTGACGGGCTAGCGGGAGGAGTGAGAGAGACCCAGTACTTC
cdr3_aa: CSVDGLAGGVRETQYF

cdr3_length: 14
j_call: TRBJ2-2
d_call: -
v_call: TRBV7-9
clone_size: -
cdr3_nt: TGTGCCAGCAGCGGAGGAGGGGCAGGAGGGGAGCTGTTTTTT
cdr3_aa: CASSGGGAGGELFF

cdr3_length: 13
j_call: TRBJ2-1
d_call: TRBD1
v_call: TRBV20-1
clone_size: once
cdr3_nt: TGCAGTACAGGGGGCAGGGAATGGAATGAGCAGTTCTTC
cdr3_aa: CSTGGREWNEQFF

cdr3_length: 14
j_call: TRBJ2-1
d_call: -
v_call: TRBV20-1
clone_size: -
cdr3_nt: TGCAGTGCTAGAGAGAGGGTAGCCGGCATACGGCAGTTCTTC
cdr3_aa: CSARERVAGIRQFF

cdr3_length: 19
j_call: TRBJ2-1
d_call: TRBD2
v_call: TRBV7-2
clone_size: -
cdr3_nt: TGTGCCAGCAGCCCCGCTCCGGGACTAGCGGGGCGAGGGGGAAATCAGCAGTTCTTC
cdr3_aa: CASSPAPGLAGRGGNQQFF

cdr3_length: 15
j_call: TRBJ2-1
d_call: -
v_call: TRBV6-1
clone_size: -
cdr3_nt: TGTGCCAGCAGTGAATGGGCGGACGCCTACAATGAGCAGTTCTTC
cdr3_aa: CASSEWADAYNEQFF

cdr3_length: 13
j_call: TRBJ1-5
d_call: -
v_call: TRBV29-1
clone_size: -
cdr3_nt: TGCAGCGCTGGAGGGGGTTCGGGACAGCCCCAGCATTTT
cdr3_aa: CSAGGGSGQPQHF

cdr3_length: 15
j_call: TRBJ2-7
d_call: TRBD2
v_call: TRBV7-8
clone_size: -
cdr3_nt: TGTGCCAGCAGCCCCGGGGGAGGGAATGCGTACGAGCAGTACTTC
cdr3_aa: CASSPGGGNAYEQYF

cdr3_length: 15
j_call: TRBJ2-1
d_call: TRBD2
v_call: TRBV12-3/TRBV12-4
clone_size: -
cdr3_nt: TGTGCCAGCAGAGTGACTAGCGGTTCCTACAATGAGCAGTTCTTC
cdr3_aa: CASRVTSGSYNEQFF

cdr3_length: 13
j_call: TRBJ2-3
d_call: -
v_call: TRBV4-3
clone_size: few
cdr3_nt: TGCGCCAGCAGCCAAGAAGAGGGTCATACGCAGTATTTT
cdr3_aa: CASSQEEGHTQYF

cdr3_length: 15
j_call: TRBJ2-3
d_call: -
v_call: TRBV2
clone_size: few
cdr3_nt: TGTGCCAGCAGTGATGGGCTGCTGGGCACAGATACGCAGTATTTT
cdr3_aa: CASSDGLLGTDTQYF

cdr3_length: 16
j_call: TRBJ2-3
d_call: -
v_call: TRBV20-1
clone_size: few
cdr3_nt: TGCAGTGCTAGAGCTGCGGGTAACGGTCGCACAGATACGCAGTATTTT
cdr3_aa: CSARAAGNGRTDTQYF

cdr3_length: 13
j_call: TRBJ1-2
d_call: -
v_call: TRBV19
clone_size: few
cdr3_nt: TGTGCCAGTAGTATAGTTTCGGTGAGCGGCTACACCTTC
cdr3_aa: CASSIVSVSGYTF

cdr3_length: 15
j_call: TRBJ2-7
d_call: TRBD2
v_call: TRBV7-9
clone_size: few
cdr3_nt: TGTGCCAGCAGCTTACTCTCCGGGAGGGAAGAAGAGCAGTACTTC
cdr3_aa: CASSLLSGREEEQYF

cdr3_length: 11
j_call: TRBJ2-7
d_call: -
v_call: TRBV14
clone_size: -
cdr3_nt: TGTGCCAGCAGCCACAGAAACGAGCAGTACTTC
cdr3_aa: CASSHRNEQYF

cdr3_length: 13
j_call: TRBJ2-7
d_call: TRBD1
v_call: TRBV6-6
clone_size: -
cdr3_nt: TGTGCCAGCACCGGGACAGGGGTTTGGGAGCAGTACTTC
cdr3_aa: CASTGTGVWEQYF

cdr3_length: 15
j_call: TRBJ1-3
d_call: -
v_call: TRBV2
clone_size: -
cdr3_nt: TGTGCCAGCAGTCGAGAGGGCACCTCTGGAAACACCATATATTTT
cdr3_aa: CASSREGTSGNTIYF

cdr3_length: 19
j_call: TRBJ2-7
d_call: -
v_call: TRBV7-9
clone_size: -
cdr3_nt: TGTGCCAGCAGCTTAGCGTTTTACACCCTAAACCTTAGCTCCTACGAGCAGTACTTC
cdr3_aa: CASSLAFYTLNLSSYEQYF

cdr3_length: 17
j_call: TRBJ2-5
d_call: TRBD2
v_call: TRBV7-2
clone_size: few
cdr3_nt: TGTGCCAGCAGCCAGGGACTAGCGGGGGGGCCTGATGAGACCCAGTACTTC
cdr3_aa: CASSQGLAGGPDETQYF

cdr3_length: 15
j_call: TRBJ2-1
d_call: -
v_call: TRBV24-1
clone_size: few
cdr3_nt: TGTGCCACCAGTGATTTTAGCGGCGCCCAACATGAGCAGTTCTTC
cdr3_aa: CATSDFSGAQHEQFF

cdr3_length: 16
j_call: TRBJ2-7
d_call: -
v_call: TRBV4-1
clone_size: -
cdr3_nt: TGCGCCAGCAGCCAAGTCTCAGGGTACGGAGACTACGAGCAGTACTTC
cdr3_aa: CASSQVSGYGDYEQYF

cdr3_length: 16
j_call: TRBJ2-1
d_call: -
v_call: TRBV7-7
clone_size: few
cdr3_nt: TGTGCTAGCAGCTTAGGTACAGTGCTCGAAGTCAATGAGCAGTTCTTC
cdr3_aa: CASSLGTVLEVNEQFF

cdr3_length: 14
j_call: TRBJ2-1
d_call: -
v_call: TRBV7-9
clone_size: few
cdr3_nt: TGTGCCAGCAGCTTAAGTGACTCTTCGGATGGGCAGTTCTTC
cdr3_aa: CASSLSDSSDGQFF

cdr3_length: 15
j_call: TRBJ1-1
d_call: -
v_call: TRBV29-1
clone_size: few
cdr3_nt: TGCAGCGTTGCTTATAAGGGGCGCCTGAACACTGAAGCTTTCTTT
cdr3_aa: CSVAYKGRLNTEAFF

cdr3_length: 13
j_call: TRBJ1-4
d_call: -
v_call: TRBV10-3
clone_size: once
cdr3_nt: TGTGCCATCAGTGAGGACTCTCGGGAAAAACTGTTTTTT
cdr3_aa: CAISEDSREKLFF

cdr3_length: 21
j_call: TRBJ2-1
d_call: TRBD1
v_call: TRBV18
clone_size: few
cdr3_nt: TGTGCCAGCTCACCCTACGTTTGGGGACAGGGGATTTTGGTTTTAGGCAATGAGCAGTTCTTC
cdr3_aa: CASSPYVWGQGILVLGNEQFF

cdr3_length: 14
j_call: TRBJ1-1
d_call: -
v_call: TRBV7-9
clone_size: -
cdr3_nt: TGTGCCAGCAGGGACTGGGGGGAGAACACTGAAGCTTTCTTT
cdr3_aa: CASRDWGENTEAFF

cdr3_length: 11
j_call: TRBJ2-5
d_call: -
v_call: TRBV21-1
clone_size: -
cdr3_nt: TGTGCCAGCAGCACGACTAGGCCCCAGTACTTC
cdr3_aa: CASSTTRPQYF

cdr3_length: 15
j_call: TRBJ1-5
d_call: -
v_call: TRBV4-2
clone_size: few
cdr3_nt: TGTGCCAGCAGCCAAGGCAGAGGCTTCAATCAGCCCCAGCATTTT
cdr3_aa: CASSQGRGFNQPQHF

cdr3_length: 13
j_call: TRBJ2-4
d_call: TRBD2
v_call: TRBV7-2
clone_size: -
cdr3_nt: TGTGCCAGCAGCAGAATTGGGAGGGACATTCAGTACTTC
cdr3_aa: CASSRIGRDIQYF

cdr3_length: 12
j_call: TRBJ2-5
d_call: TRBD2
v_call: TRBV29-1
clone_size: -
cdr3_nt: TGCAGCGTTGTACTAGCGGGAGAGACCCAGTACTTC
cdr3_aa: CSVVLAGETQYF

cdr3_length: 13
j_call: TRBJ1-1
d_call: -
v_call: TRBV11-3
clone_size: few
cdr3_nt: TGTGCCAGCTTAGGACGGCTGAACACTGAAGCTTTCTTT
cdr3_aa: CASLGRLNTEAFF

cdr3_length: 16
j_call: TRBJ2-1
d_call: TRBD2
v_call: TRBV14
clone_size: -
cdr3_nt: TGTGCCAGCAGCCCCCCGTGGGCGGGGGGCTACAATGAGCAGTTCTTC
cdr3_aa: CASSPPWAGGYNEQFF